The text below deals with one TCR beta chain. The antigen is unknown. Libraries were prepared by immunoSEQ multiplex PCR; TCRdb keeps only in-frame clonotypes and omits some of them. The table records about 35,000 clones, about 82% of them present only once. Germline CDR1 and CDR2: SGDLS and YYNGEE. The CDR3 extends over 15 amino acids. Trimming took 0 bases from V and 5 from J; bases not matched to a gene: 6. The data derive from a study of OX40 agonist ivuxolimab in advanced cancers. Study overall: An anti-OX40 (CD134) antibody with agonistic activity, ivuxolimab, was administered to patients. Among those enrolled, mean age was 60 years (range roughly 20 to 85) and approximately 80% were male. Overall study results and limits: At 0.1 to 3.0 mg/kg and by week 6, clonal expansion occurred in CD4+ and CD8+ blood T cells. In CD8+ T cells, expanded clones were on average more numerous than in CD4+.

The material sequenced was CD4+ or CD8+ T cells sorted from blood, taken in a trial of the OX40 agonist ivuxolimab. The chain employs TRBV9 and TRBJ2-3; 7 bases fit TRBD2. This sequence was found in an adult with an advanced solid tumor such as melanoma, head and neck, liver or kidney cancer. This chain's CDR3 is CASSVGGQRGDTQYF. CDR3 nucleotide sequence: TGTGCCAGCAGCGTAGGGGGCCAGCGGGGAGATACGCAGTATTTT.